The 10 T cell receptor beta chains below come from one sample, sequenced in a study of blood T cell repertoires in COVID-19. TCRdb's table, derived via immunoSEQ multiplex PCR, lists solely in-frame clones and lacks some. This sample yields 130,000 to 150,000 clones, of which roughly 85% are seen a single time; approximately 3.6% belongs to the top ten. The sequencing sample was made of peripheral blood. All receptors derive from a man aged 55 to 70 with acute or convalescent COVID-19.

Ten or more counts support this clone. This chain connects TRBV2 to TRBJ2-7, with TRBD1 identical over 7 bases. The CDR3 sequence is 13 residues long. The germline CDR1 and CDR2 sequences are SNHLY and FYNNEI. J was trimmed by 1 base and V by 8 bases; bases with no gene match: 5. Here the CDR3 reads CASLGGHSYEQYF. The CDR3 bases are TGTGCCAGCCTAGGGGGCCATTCCTACGAGCAGTACTTC.

The chain has TRBV6-6 and TRBJ1-5; D gene unclear. The germline V and J ends were trimmed by 2 bases and 5 bases, with 13 bases remaining between them. The CDR3 spans 15 residues. CDR1 is MNHNY, CDR2 SVGAGI, per germline (reference sequence). CDR3 loop: CASSYGGDRHQPQHF. The CDR3, as DNA: TGTGCCAGCAGTTACGGAGGAGACCGGCATCAGCCCCAGCATTTT.

The chain joins TRBV19 to TRBJ1-1, with 7 bases fitting TRBD1. This CDR3 has 15 amino acids. CDR1 LNHDA and CDR2 SQIVND come from the germline V gene (reference sequence). The J segment lost 2 bases and the V segment lost 4 bases, leaving 7 bases of the junction unmatched. Here the CDR3 reads CASSTPGTENTEAFF. The CDR3 nucleotides are TGTGCCAGTAGTACCCCCGGGACAGAAAACACTGAAGCTTTCTTT.

V and J are TRBV5-1 and TRBJ1-2; 7 bases map to TRBD1. The V and J ends lost 4 bases and 8 bases, in that order; junction bases with no gene match: 11. Germline V CDR1 and CDR2: SGHRS, YFSETQ. This CDR3 region has 14 residues. CDR3 DNA sequence: TGCGCCAGCAGCGTGGGACAGCCTTTGGAAGGCTACACCTTC. Translated: CASSVGQPLEGYTF.

J is TRBJ2-3 and V is TRBV5-5; 7 nucleotides line up with TRBD1. The CDR3 length is 14 residues. Germline-derived CDR1 and CDR2 are SGHKS and YYEKEE (reference sequence). Trimming removed 1 base from V and 3 bases from J; junction bases left unmatched: 2. In nucleotides, the CDR3 is TGTGCCAGCAGCTTGCAGGGGGATACAGATACGCAGTATTTT. It encodes CASSLQGDTDTQYF.

V is TRBV4-1 and J is TRBJ1-1, with D possibly being TRBD1 (5 bases). Germline loops: CDR1 MGHRA, CDR2 YSYEKL. The length of the CDR3 is 16 residues. The V gene lost 0 bases and the J gene lost 5 bases, with 16 bases spanning the gap. The CDR3 bases are TGCGCCAGCAGCCAAGAGAGGGCCCTCGGGGGGACTGAAGCTTTCTTT. The encoded protein is CASSQERALGGTEAFF.

This sequence joins TRBV5-6 and TRBJ1-2; D call uncertain. The germline V gene has CDR1 SGHDT and CDR2 YYEEEE. This CDR3 comprises 15 residues. The germline V and J ends were trimmed by 0 bases and 3 bases, with 12 bases remaining between them. CDR3 bases: TGTGCCAGCAGCTTGGGGAGGAGGGCCCACTATGGCTACACCTTC. Translation: CASSLGRRAHYGYTF. The full variable domain, with the rest looked up from reference TRBV5-6 and TRBJ1-2, is DAGVTQSPTHLIKTRGQQVTLRCSPKSGHDTVSWYQQALGQGPQFIFQYYEEEERQRGNFPDRFSGHQFPNYSSELNVNALLLGDSALYLCASSLGRRAHYGYTFGSGTRLTVV.

The chain has TRBV19 and TRBJ2-7; 9 positions match TRBD1. Trimming cost V 3 bases and J 3 bases; bases outside gene matches: 3. This CDR3 has 14 residues. Germline CDR1 reads LNHDA; CDR2 reads SQIVND (reference sequence). CDR3 sequence reads: CASSMTGGIYEQYF. The CDR3, as DNA: TGTGCCAGTAGTATGACAGGGGGAATCTACGAGCAGTACTTC.

This clone appeared once. The V call is TRBV6-5, the J call TRBJ1-1; possible D gene TRBD1, 5 bases. Germline assignment: CDR1 MNHEY and CDR2 SVGAGI. The V and J ends lost 2 bases and 0 bases respectively, with 7 bases between them. The CDR3 sequence is 14 residues long. DNA for the CDR3: TGTGCCAGCAGTTACGACAGCTTGAACACTGAAGCTTTCTTT. Translation gives CASSYDSLNTEAFF.

This rearrangement joins TRBV24-1 to TRBJ2-1, with D tentatively TRBD2 (6 bases). V shed 4 bases and J shed 3 bases, with 15 bases lying between them. CDR1 and CDR2 from the germline V gene are KGHDR and SFDVKD. The CDR3 length is 16 residues. The CDR3 is CATSDRTSNYYNEQFF. For the CDR3, the DNA is TGTGCCACCAGTGACCGTACTAGCAACTACTACAATGAGCAGTTCTTC.